This entry concerns a single T cell receptor (beta chain). Antigen unknown. The sample comes from a study of cytomegalovirus exposure and HLA in healthy donors. Study-wide points: Segments of the TCR beta V type were, in most cases, productive about 87% or about 30% of the time in an earlier analysis. In a later analysis, compared with equally common non-associated chains, HLA-associated beta chains were more expanded. It was assumed in the presence/absence analyses that sequencing depth was roughly uniform across donors. Later on, analysis showed that most CMV-associated TCR beta chains appeared to be HLA-restricted.

V lost 4 bases and J 6 bases, leaving 10 bases between the germline ends. Germline-derived CDR1 and CDR2 are SGHRS and YFSETQ. The CDR3 extends over 12 amino acids. 60 Vbeta and 13 Jbeta primers were used in PCR. Some clones are missing from TCRdb's copy, which holds only in-frame ones; the method was immunoSEQ multiplex PCR. The sample gives 150,000 to 200,000 clones, approximately 86% of which show up once; approximately 1.7% is in the top ten. This clonotype originated in a woman in her late teens or twenties in good health and CMV-seronegative. The specimen was PBMCs. This chain connects TRBV5-1 to TRBJ1-2, with D maybe TRBD1 (6 bases). The CDR3 DNA reads TGCGCCAGCAGCCTGACAGGTCATGGCTACACCTTC. As protein: CASSLTGHGYTF. Full variable domain (outside the CDR3, taken from reference TRBV5-1 and TRBJ1-2): KAGVTQTPRYLIKTRGQQVTLSCSPISGHRSVSWYQQTPGQGLQFLFEYFSETQRNKGNFPGRFSGRQFSNSRSEMNVSTLELGDSALYLCASSLTGHGYTFGSGTRLTVV.